Following are 17 T cell receptor beta chains from one sample sequenced in a study of cytomegalovirus exposure and HLA in healthy donors. The primer mix had 60 Vbeta and 13 Jbeta primers. Some clones are missing from TCRdb's copy, which holds only in-frame ones; the method was immunoSEQ multiplex PCR. The sample shows about 130,000 clones, 76% of them seen only once. Sequenced: PBMCs. These receptors were taken from a man aged 35-49 years in good health and CMV-seronegative.

The chain couples TRBV14 to TRBJ1-1; D unresolved. V was pared by 3 bases and J by 7 bases, with 9 bases between. The CDR3 contains 12 residues. CDR1 SGHDN and CDR2 FVKESK come from the germline V gene. As DNA, the CDR3 is TGTGCCAGCAGCCAGTACACGAATGAAGCTTTCTTT. Translating it yields CASSQYTNEAFF. The full variable domain, completed using reference TRBV14 and TRBJ1-1, is EAGVTQFPSHSVIEKGQTVTLRCDPISGHDNLYWYRRVMGKEIKFLLHFVKESKQDESGMPNNRFLAERTGGTYSTLKVQPAELEDSGVYFCASSQYTNEAFFGQGTRLTVV.

This CDR3 is CASRFAGTGDGYTF. The CDR3 coding sequence is TGTGCCAGCAGGTTCGCCGGGACAGGGGACGGCTACACCTTC. The V and J genes are TRBV7-9 and TRBJ1-2, with 10 nucleotides matching TRBD1. V trimming: 6 bases; J trimming: 8 bases; junction bases outside the gene matches: 9. CDR1 and CDR2 (germline): SEHNR, FQNEAQ (reference sequence). The CDR3 has 14 residues.

The CDR3 sequence: CASRMDGVNTEAFF. The CDR3 DNA reads as TGTGCCAGCAGGATGGACGGGGTGAACACTGAAGCTTTCTTT. The rearrangement joins TRBV5-6 to TRBJ1-1; the D is unclear. Germline CDR1 reads SGHDT; CDR2 reads YYEEEE. Between the trimmed V and J ends, which lost 5 bases and 0 bases, there was a span of 11 bases. This CDR3 is built from 14 residues.

The rearrangement uses TRBV9 and TRBJ1-6; TRBD1 aligns across 8 bases. Germline CDR1 reads SGDLS; CDR2 reads YYNGEE. This CDR3 comprises 16 residues. V shed 4 bases and J 10 bases; nucleotides not matched to a gene: 13. For the CDR3, the DNA is TGTGCCAGCAGCCCCCGAGTGACAGGGGTTGCATCACCCCTCCACTTT. Its translation: CASSPRVTGVASPLHF.

The chain links TRBV5-8 to TRBJ1-5; tentative D call: TRBD1 (5 bases). CDR1 and CDR2 (germline): SGHTS, YDEGEE. V was cut by 4 bases and J by 0 bases, with 11 bases left in between. The CDR3 runs 15 residues. CDR3 bases: TGTGCCAGCAGCAGAACAGGCTATAGCAATCAGCCCCAGCATTTT. It yields the protein CASSRTGYSNQPQHF.

V gene TRBV25-1 combines with J gene TRBJ2-7; TRBD1 aligns across 7 bases. V lost 6 bases to trimming and J lost 2 bases; unmatched junction nucleotides: 4. The CDR3 spans 13 residues. Germline V gives CDR1 MGHDK, CDR2 SYGVNS. In DNA, the CDR3 is TGTGCCAGCAGGCGACAGGGCGCCTACGAGCAGTACTTC. Translated: CASRRQGAYEQYF.

In DNA form, the CDR3 reads TGTGCCTGGTACACAGTTGGCGAGCAGTACTTC. It translates to CAWYTVGEQYF. The chain joins TRBV30 to TRBJ2-7; the D is unclear. Germline CDR1 reads GTSNPN; CDR2 reads SVGIG (reference sequence). The CDR3 covers 11 residues. The V end lost 5 bases, the J end lost 6 bases, and 11 bases lay between the germline ends.

The table lists this clone with a few counts. The rearrangement joins TRBV7-3 to TRBJ1-4, with 8 positions matching TRBD1. V dropped 5 bases and J dropped 8; count of bases not matched to a gene: 4. The CDR3 is 13 residues long. From germline, CDR1 is SGHTA and CDR2 FQGTGA. CDR3 loop: CASSLDRGEKLFF. Here the CDR3 DNA reads TGTGCCAGCAGCCTAGACAGGGGAGAAAAACTGTTTTTT.

V usage is TRBV7-6 and J usage is TRBJ1-5; 8 bases are a match to TRBD1. With 5 bases clipped from V and 4 bases from J, the junction kept 10 bases outside the gene matches. This CDR3 region has 16 residues. Germline V CDR1 and CDR2: SGHVS, FNYEAQ. This CDR3 reads CASSEHQGASNQPQHF. The CDR3, as DNA: TGTGCCAGCAGCGAGCACCAGGGGGCCTCGAATCAGCCCCAGCATTTT.

V usage is TRBV5-1 and J usage is TRBJ2-5; TRBD2 is a possible D gene (6 bases). TRBJ2-7 matches the DNA end more closely, so the J call is doubtful. Germline CDR1 SGHRS, CDR2 YFSETQ. The CDR3 has 15 residues. The CDR3 reads CASSSTPAEGYEQYF. CDR3 coding DNA: TGCGCCAGCAGCTCTACTCCCGCGGAGGGCTACGAGCAGTACTTC.

This clone was found once. V gene TRBV27 combines with J gene TRBJ2-7, with D hard to call. Trimming removed 5 bases from V and 6 bases from J, with 5 bases in between. The germline V gene encodes CDR1 MNHEY and CDR2 SMNVEV (reference sequence). This CDR3 is built from 10 residues. The CDR3 DNA is TGTGCCAGCAGTCCCCTCGAGCAGTACTTC. Translating it yields CASSPLEQYF.

The chain recombines TRBV30 with TRBJ2-6; D call uncertain. The CDR3 covers 11 residues. CDR1 and CDR2 (germline): GTSNPN, SVGIG (reference sequence). V was trimmed by 6 bases and J by 2 bases, leaving 2 bases between them. CDR3 loop: CACTGANVLTF. In DNA, the CDR3 is TGTGCCTGTACTGGGGCCAACGTCCTGACTTTC.

The rearrangement uses TRBV6-1 and TRBJ2-3; 7 nucleotides match TRBD1. V trimming: 6 bases; J trimming: 5 bases; junction bases outside the gene matches: 11. The CDR3 totals 15 residues. Germline CDR1 is MNHNS and CDR2 is SASEGT. CDR3 residues: CASSIRRGHGDTQYF. For the CDR3, the DNA is TGTGCCAGCAGCATAAGAAGGGGGCATGGAGATACGCAGTATTTT.

This chain links TRBV19 with TRBJ1-2; a possible D gene is TRBD1 (5 bases). The V gene's germline CDR1 is LNHDA and CDR2 SQIVND (reference sequence). The CDR3 has 13 amino acids. The germline V and J ends were trimmed by 3 bases and 6 bases, with 11 bases remaining between them. For the CDR3, the DNA is TGTGCCAGTAGTATTTTAGGGGATCATGGCTACACCTTC. This codes for CASSILGDHGYTF. Looking up the rest from reference TRBV19 and TRBJ1-2 gives the full variable domain: DGGITQSPKYLFRKEGQNVTLSCEQNLNHDAMYWYRQDPGQGLRLIYYSQIVNDFQKGDIAEGYSVSREKKESFPLTVTSAQKNPTAFYLCASSILGDHGYTFGSGTRLTVV.

This clone was detected a few times. The CDR3 spells CAWSRGTPLHF. As DNA, the CDR3 is TGTGCCTGGAGTCGAGGGACACCCCTCCACTTT. V and J are TRBV30 and TRBJ1-6; D is ambiguous. Between the trimmed V and J ends, which lost 2 bases and 11 bases, there was a span of 7 bases. This CDR3 is 11 amino acids long. Germline V lookup: CDR1 GTSNPN, CDR2 SVGIG (reference sequence). Combining the CDR3 with reference TRBV30 and TRBJ1-6 gives the whole variable domain SQTIHQWPATLVQPVGSPLSLECTVEGTSNPNLYWYRQAAGRGLQLLFYSVGIGQISSEVPQNLSASRPQDRQFILSSKKLLLSDSGFYLCAWSRGTPLHFGNGTRLTVT.

The chain carries TRBV6-5 and TRBJ2-1; 8 bases fit TRBD1. Germline V gene lookup returns CDR1 MNHEY and CDR2 SVGAGI. Trimming at V came to 2 bases and at J to 0 bases, leaving 3 bases not matched to a gene. The CDR3 runs to 16 residues. This chain's CDR3 is CASSYPQGGSYNEQFF. CDR3 nucleotide sequence: TGTGCCAGCAGTTACCCACAGGGGGGCTCCTACAATGAGCAGTTCTTC.

The rearrangement links TRBV6-6 to TRBJ2-5; 10 bases line up with TRBD2. From germline, CDR1 is MNHNY and CDR2 SVGAGI (reference sequence). V lost 5 bases to trimming and J lost 2 bases; unmatched junction nucleotides: 2. This CDR3 comprises 14 residues. The CDR3 coding sequence is TGTGCCAGCAGTACTAGCGGGATACAAGAGACCCAGTACTTC. This translates into CASSTSGIQETQYF.